Listed here are 17 T cell receptor beta chains from one sample, sequenced in a study of blood T cell repertoires in COVID-19. The repertoire was sequenced with immunoSEQ multiplex PCR; TCRdb's copy has only in-frame clones and lacks some. The table shows 200,000 to 300,000 clones, with roughly 88% occurring only once. The sequencing input was PBMCs or T cells enriched from blood (not recorded which). These receptors came from a woman aged 45-60 years who had recovered from COVID-19.

Only one count was recorded for this clone. The chain is built from TRBV7-9 and TRBJ2-1; D gene unclear. The CDR3 totals 14 residues. CDR1 is SEHNR, CDR2 FQNEAQ, per germline (reference sequence). Trimming pared 4 bases from V and 6 bases from J, leaving 13 bases between. The CDR3 bases are TGTGCCAGCAGCTCCCCCCCCCGGGTCAATGAGCAGTTCTTC. It translates to CASSSPPRVNEQFF.

This clone was recorded once. The J gene is TRBJ1-2, the V gene TRBV6-5, with D tentatively TRBD1 (5 bases). The length of the CDR3 is 15 residues. V lost 10 bases, J lost 4 bases, and 22 bases lay in between. CDR1 is MNHEY, CDR2 SVGAGI, per germline. The CDR3 protein is CAIRPRGSLTYGYTF. The CDR3 region has the DNA TGTGCCATACGACCCCGGGGGTCTCTCACCTATGGCTACACCTTC.

As DNA, the CDR3 is TGTGCCAGCAGTTTATCGTGGGATAGCGGGGGGGTCACAGATACGCAGTATTTT. As protein: CASSLSWDSGGVTDTQYF. This chain connects TRBV27 to TRBJ2-3; 11 bases are shared with TRBD2. CDR3 size: 18 residues. V trimming: 0 bases; J trimming: 2 bases; junction bases outside the gene matches: 7. Germline V lookup: CDR1 MNHEY, CDR2 SMNVEV (reference sequence).

The V and J genes are TRBV4-1 and TRBJ2-7; tentative D call: TRBD2 (5 bases). V dropped 3 bases and J dropped 4 bases, with 16 bases sitting between them. The CDR3 is 15 amino acids. Germline V gives CDR1 MGHRA, CDR2 YSYEKL. This CDR3 reads CASSHPPAGDYEQYF. The CDR3 nucleotides read TGCGCCAGCAGCCATCCTCCTGCGGGTGATTACGAGCAGTACTTC.

The chain uses TRBV18 and TRBJ2-7, with D perhaps TRBD1 (7 bases). The CDR3 extends over 15 amino acids. CDR1 is KGHSH and CDR2 is LQKENI in the germline V gene. The V end lost 2 bases, the J end lost 5 bases, and 16 bases lay between the germline ends. The CDR3 DNA follows: TGTGCCAGCTCACCATGGGGGGACAGCCCGCACGAGCAGTACTTC. Protein product: CASSPWGDSPHEQYF.

The chain combines TRBV14 with TRBJ2-5; the D gene is possibly TRBD2 (6 bases). The CDR3 length is 15 residues. The V end lost 1 base, the J end lost 1 base, and 10 bases lay between the germline ends. Germline CDR1 is SGHDN and CDR2 is FVKESK. In nucleotides, the CDR3 is TGTGCCAGCAGCCAAGGGAGGGTCGGCCAAGAGACCCAGTACTTC. This encodes CASSQGRVGQETQYF.

V gene TRBV18 combines with J gene TRBJ1-1, with D perhaps matching TRBD1 (5 bases). Germline assignment: CDR1 KGHSH and CDR2 LQKENI. Trimming removed 5 bases from V and 4 bases from J, with 23 bases in between. The CDR3 totals 17 residues. The DNA of the CDR3 is TGTGCCAGCTCAACCCTGAATGGGGCGGGGTGGAGCACTGAAGCTTTCTTT. Its translation: CASSTLNGAGWSTEAFF.

The chain employs TRBV29-1 and TRBJ2-7; D unresolved. The V gene's germline CDR1 is SQVTM and CDR2 ANQGSEA. V lost 3 bases and J 4 bases, leaving 13 bases between the germline ends. This CDR3 has 13 residues. CDR3: CSVETLGAYEQYF. The CDR3 nucleotides are TGCAGCGTTGAGACCCTCGGAGCTTACGAGCAGTACTTC.

This clone came up a few times. The chain recombines TRBV19 with TRBJ1-1; D ambiguous. V lost 9 bases and J 2 bases, leaving 16 bases between the germline ends. CDR3 length equals 14 residues. Per germline, CDR1 LNHDA and CDR2 SQIVND (reference sequence). The DNA of the CDR3 is TGTGCCAGCGAGCGGGGTTTGGGAAACACTGAAGCTTTCTTT. Protein product: CASERGLGNTEAFF.

The rearrangement links TRBV19 to TRBJ1-2, with TRBD1 identical over 8 bases. The length of the CDR3 is 15 residues. Germline V gene sequence: CDR1 LNHDA, CDR2 SQIVND (reference sequence). The J segment lost 6 bases and the V segment lost 4 bases, leaving 10 bases of the junction unmatched. The CDR3 coding sequence is TGTGCCAGTAGTAAGGGGACAGGCGACGCGAATGGCTACACCTTC. Translating gives CASSKGTGDANGYTF.

The chain links TRBV30 to TRBJ2-7; TRBD2 matches 11 bases. Trimming took 5 bases from V and 3 from J; bases not matched to a gene: 3. CDR1 is GTSNPN, CDR2 SVGIG, per germline (reference sequence). The CDR3 loop spans 13 amino acids. The CDR3 spells CAWGLAGGYEQYF. Here the CDR3 DNA reads TGTGCCTGGGGACTAGCGGGCGGCTACGAGCAGTACTTC.

The V call is TRBV4-3, the J call TRBJ2-7; 9 positions match TRBD1. After removal of 4 bases from V and 5 bases from J, the junction contained 21 bases not matched to a gene. The CDR3 runs to 19 residues. Germline CDR1 reads LGHNA; CDR2 reads YSLEER. The CDR3 DNA follows: TGCGCCAGCAGCCGAGGACAGGGGCTACCCGGTGGCGGGAACCACGAGCAGTACTTC. Amino acid sequence: CASSRGQGLPGGGNHEQYF.

The CDR3 nucleotides read TGTGCCAGCAGCTTCGAGCTAGCGGGAGGATTAGATACGCAGTATTTT. This sequence encodes CASSFELAGGLDTQYF. V gene TRBV7-8 combines with J gene TRBJ2-3; 11 bases align to TRBD2. The CDR3 is 16 residues long. V shed 3 bases and J 5 bases; nucleotides not matched to a gene: 7. CDR1 and CDR2 (germline): SGHVS, FQNEAQ.

This rearrangement joins TRBV7-2 to TRBJ1-2; 12 bases are a match to TRBD1. The CDR3 contains 15 residues. V shed 5 bases, J shed 5 bases, and the junction held 6 bases outside the gene matches. Germline CDR1 is SGHTA and CDR2 is FQGNSA. CDR3 coding DNA: TGTGCCAGCAGCCAAAGGGACAGGGGGCGGTATGGCTACACCTTC. Protein: CASSQRDRGRYGYTF.

The gene calls are TRBV19 and TRBJ2-1; possible D gene TRBD1, 6 bases. This CDR3 region has 13 residues. Germline values: CDR1 LNHDA, CDR2 SQIVND (reference sequence). Trimming shortened V by 8 bases and J by 4 bases, and 12 bases separated the two germline ends. The CDR3 here is CASSSGQYNEQFF. In nucleotides, the CDR3 is TGTGCCAGTTCCTCCGGACAGTACAATGAGCAGTTCTTC.

The chain carries TRBV6-5 and TRBJ1-5; TRBD1 matches 8 bases. The CDR3 contains 13 residues. Germline trimming cut 7 bases from V and 6 bases from J; bases unmatched to any gene: 5. The germline CDR1 and CDR2 sequences are MNHEY and SVGAGI. CDR3 sequence (DNA): TGTGCCAGCACCAGACAGGGGATTCAGCCCCAGCATTTT. It yields the protein CASTRQGIQPQHF.

V is TRBV25-1 and J is TRBJ2-7, with D possibly TRBD1 on 6 matching bases. V was cut by 2 bases and J by 5 bases, with 16 bases left in between. Germline V gives CDR1 MGHDK, CDR2 SYGVNS. The CDR3 length is 15 residues. The CDR3 DNA reads TGTGCCAGCAGTGAAATTGCAGGACAGACAGACGAGCAGTACTTC. Amino acids: CASSEIAGQTDEQYF.